This entry lists 14 T cell receptor beta chains sequenced from one sample in a study of human T cells and chemical hapten exposure. As to time point: patch test 1, 2 weeks after DPC sensitization. Described treatment: therapeutic diphenylcyclopropenone sensitization with weekly scalp DPC. TCRdb redid the calling of the RACE reads with MiXCR, one entry per CDR3 protein. Counted here are about 69,000 distinct CDR3 sequences, more than 30% occurring once; the ten biggest clones make up about 9%. The sequencing here drew on whole blood, taken in connection with sensitization to the hapten diphenylcyclopropenone (DPC). The receptor set was obtained from a man aged 35-49 years with alopecia areata. Some clones in this sample may be carry-over from other donors' samples.

The chain links TRBV6-6 to TRBJ1-1; tentative D call: TRBD1 (6 bases). V dropped 6 bases and J dropped 4 bases, with 18 bases sitting between them. Germline loops: CDR1 MNHNY, CDR2 SVGAGI (reference sequence). The CDR3 sequence is 15 residues long. In DNA form, the CDR3 reads TGTGCCAGCAGCCCCGGAGGAAGGGGGATCACTGAAGCTTTCTTT. It specifies CASSPGGRGITEAFF.

The chain links TRBV12-3 or TRBV12-4 to TRBJ2-1; D is undetermined. Trimming shortened V by 0 bases and J by 10 bases, and 13 bases separated the two germline ends. The length of the CDR3 is 14 residues. This chain's CDR3 is CASSLAKGRAEQFF. The CDR3 DNA reads as TGTGCCAGCAGTTTAGCGAAGGGAAGGGCGGAGCAGTTCTTC.

The V and J genes are TRBV7-8 and TRBJ2-6; no clear D. V lost 5 bases and J lost 3, with 8 bases in between. The CDR3 runs to 14 residues. CDR1 is SGHVS and CDR2 is FQNEAQ in the germline V gene. In nucleotides, the CDR3 is TGTGCCAGCAGCACACCATTTGGGGCCAACGTCCTGACTTTC. Translating it yields CASSTPFGANVLTF.

In this sample, this clonotype turned up a few times. The chain links TRBV15 to TRBJ2-7; 8 bases line up with TRBD1. V gave up 4 bases and J gave up 2 bases; unmatched junction bases: 7. The CDR3 covers 15 residues. Germline CDR1 reads LNHNV; CDR2 reads YYDKDF (reference sequence). The CDR3 is CATSKAGDRTYEQYF. DNA of the CDR3: TGTGCCACCAGCAAAGCCGGGGACAGGACCTACGAGCAGTACTTC.

V usage is TRBV28 and J usage is TRBJ2-3; the D is unclear. This CDR3 contains 11 residues. Germline V gives CDR1 MDHEN, CDR2 SYDVKM. Trimming left V 8 bases short and J 6 bases short, with 9 bases between. The CDR3 sequence is CASRLVDTQYF. The CDR3 DNA reads as TGTGCCAGCCGCTTGGTGGATACGCAGTATTTT.

Here the CDR3 DNA reads TGCAGTGCTAGAGATTTCGGGACAGACTTCTACGAGCAGTACTTC. Protein: CSARDFGTDFYEQYF. J is TRBJ2-7 and V is TRBV20-1; 7 bases fit TRBD1. With V trimmed by 0 bases and J by 3 bases, 8 bases remained unmatched. This CDR3 is built from 15 residues. CDR1 and CDR2 (germline): DFQATT, SNEGSKA (reference sequence).

This clonotype occurred a few times. The chain joins TRBV28 to TRBJ2-1; 10 bases fit TRBD2. Per germline, CDR1 MDHEN and CDR2 SYDVKM. J was trimmed by 7 bases and V by 6 bases; bases with no gene match: 15. CDR3 length: 17 residues. CDR3 coding DNA: TGTGCCAGCAGCCACGGTATAGCGGGAGGAGCTGGGAATGAGCAGTTCTTC. It specifies CASSHGIAGGAGNEQFF.

The rearrangement uses TRBV28 and TRBJ1-4, with TRBD1 matching 7 bases. CDR3 length: 14 amino acids. The J segment lost 8 bases and the V segment lost 0 bases, leaving 3 bases of the junction unmatched. Germline CDR1 MDHEN, CDR2 SYDVKM. CDR3 amino acids: CASSLWTGNEKLFF. DNA for the CDR3: TGTGCCAGCAGTTTATGGACAGGGAACGAAAAACTGTTTTTT.

This clonotype turned up a few times. This sequence joins TRBV14 and TRBJ2-3; D not certain. This CDR3 region has 13 residues. The V gene's germline CDR1 is SGHDN and CDR2 FVKESK. The V gene lost 4 bases and the J gene lost 8 bases, with 13 bases spanning the gap. The CDR3, as DNA: TGTGCCAGCAGCCTCGACACTTGGGGTACGCAGTATTTT. Residues: CASSLDTWGTQYF.

V is TRBV7-2 and J is TRBJ1-5, with 10 bases fitting TRBD1. The CDR3 totals 15 residues. J lost 7 bases, V lost 5 bases, and 8 bases had no gene match. Germline CDR1 and CDR2: SGHTA and FQGNSA. CDR3 sequence (DNA): TGTGCCAGCAGCACCTACAAGGACAGGGGGCAGCCCCAGCATTTT. Translating it yields CASSTYKDRGQPQHF. The full variable domain, with the rest looked up from reference TRBV7-2 and TRBJ1-5, is GAGVSQSPSNKVTEKGKDVELRCDPISGHTALYWYRQSLGQGLEFLIYFQGNSAPDKSGLPSDRFSAERTGGSVSTLTIQRTQQEDSAVYLCASSTYKDRGQPQHFGDGTRLSIL.

V is TRBV2 and J is TRBJ2-5, with TRBD2 matching 13 bases. The CDR3 length is 16 residues. CDR1 SNHLY and CDR2 FYNNEI come from the germline V gene. With V trimmed by 6 bases and J by 5 bases, 9 bases remained unmatched. The CDR3 nucleotides read TGTGCCAGCAGCGTTGGACTAGCGGGAGAGTCGGAGACCCAGTACTTC. This codes for CASSVGLAGESETQYF.

In this sample, this clonotype turned up a few times. The rearrangement uses TRBV20-1 and TRBJ2-1; 11 bases agree with TRBD2. The CDR3 is 14 residues long. Germline CDR1 is DFQATT and CDR2 is SNEGSKA (reference sequence). V was pared by 4 bases and J by 8 bases, with 7 bases of the junction left unmatched. CDR3 bases: TGCAGTGCTATTACTAGCGGGAGTAGGGATGAGCAGTTCTTC. It is translated as CSAITSGSRDEQFF.

The rearrangement joins TRBV6-5 to TRBJ1-2, with D maybe TRBD1 (5 bases). The CDR3 loop spans 13 amino acids. The germline gives CDR1 MNHEY, CDR2 SVGAGI. The V gene lost 8 bases and the J gene lost 6 bases, with 16 bases spanning the gap. The CDR3 nucleotides read TGTGCCAGCGGGGCGCAGGGATCGAATGGCTACACCTTC. The encoded protein is CASGAQGSNGYTF.

This clonotype was counted only a few times. The J gene is TRBJ1-2, the V gene TRBV6-5; no reliable D call. From germline, CDR1 is MNHEY and CDR2 SVGAGI. The CDR3 contains 13 residues. Deletions cut 8 bases from V and 2 bases from J, with 12 bases between. The CDR3 spells CASRQTENYGYTF. Written as DNA, the CDR3 is TGTGCCAGCCGCCAAACGGAAAACTATGGCTACACCTTC.